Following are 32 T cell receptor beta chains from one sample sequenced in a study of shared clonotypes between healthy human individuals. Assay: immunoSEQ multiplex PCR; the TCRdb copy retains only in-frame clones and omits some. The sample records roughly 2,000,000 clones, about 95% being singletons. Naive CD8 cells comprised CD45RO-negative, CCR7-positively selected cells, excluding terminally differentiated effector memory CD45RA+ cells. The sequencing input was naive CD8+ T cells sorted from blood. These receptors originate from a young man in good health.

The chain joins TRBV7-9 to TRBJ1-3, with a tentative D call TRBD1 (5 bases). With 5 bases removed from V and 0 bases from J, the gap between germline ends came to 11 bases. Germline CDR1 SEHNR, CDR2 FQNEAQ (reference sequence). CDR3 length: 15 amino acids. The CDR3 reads CASSRDPRSGNTIYF. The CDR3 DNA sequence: TGTGCCAGCAGCAGGGACCCCCGCTCTGGAAACACCATATATTTT.

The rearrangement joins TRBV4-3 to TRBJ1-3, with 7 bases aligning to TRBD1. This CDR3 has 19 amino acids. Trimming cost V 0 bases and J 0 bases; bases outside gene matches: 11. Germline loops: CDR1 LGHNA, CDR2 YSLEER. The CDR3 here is CASSQDSGGTALSGNTIYF. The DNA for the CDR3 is TGCGCCAGCAGCCAAGATTCGGGAGGGACAGCCCTCTCTGGAAACACCATATATTTT.

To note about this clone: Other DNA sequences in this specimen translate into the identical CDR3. The DNA for the CDR3 is TGTGCCAGCAGCGTAGTTAGTAGCACAGATACGCAGTATTTT. Translating gives CASSVVSSTDTQYF. This rearrangement joins TRBV9 to TRBJ2-3; D is uncertain. In germline, CDR1 is SGDLS, CDR2 YYNGEE. The CDR3 is made up of 14 amino acids. The V end lost 0 bases, the J end lost 0 bases, and 5 bases lay between the germline ends.

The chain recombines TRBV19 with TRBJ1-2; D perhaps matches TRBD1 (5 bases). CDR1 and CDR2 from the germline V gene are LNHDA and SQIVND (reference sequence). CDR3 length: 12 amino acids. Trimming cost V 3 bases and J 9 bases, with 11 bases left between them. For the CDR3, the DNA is TGTGCCAGTAGTATTAGGGACGCCAGCTACACCTTC. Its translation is CASSIRDASYTF.

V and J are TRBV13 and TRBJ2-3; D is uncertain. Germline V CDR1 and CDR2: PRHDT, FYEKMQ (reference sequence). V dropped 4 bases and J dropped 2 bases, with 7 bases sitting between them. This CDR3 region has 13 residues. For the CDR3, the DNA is TGTGCCAGCAGCTCCCCTCCCACAGATACGCAGTATTTT. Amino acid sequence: CASSSPPTDTQYF.

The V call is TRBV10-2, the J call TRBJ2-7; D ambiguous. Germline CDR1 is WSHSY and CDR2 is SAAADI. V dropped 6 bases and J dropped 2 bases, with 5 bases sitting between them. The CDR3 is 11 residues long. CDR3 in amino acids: CASSSPYEQYF. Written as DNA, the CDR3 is TGCGCCAGCAGCAGCCCCTACGAGCAGTACTTC.

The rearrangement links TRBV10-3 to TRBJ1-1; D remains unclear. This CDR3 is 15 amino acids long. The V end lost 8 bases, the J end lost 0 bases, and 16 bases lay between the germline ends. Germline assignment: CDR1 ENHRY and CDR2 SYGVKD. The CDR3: CAIREGVSLNTEAFF. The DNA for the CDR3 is TGTGCCATCCGAGAAGGCGTTTCGTTGAACACTGAAGCTTTCTTT.

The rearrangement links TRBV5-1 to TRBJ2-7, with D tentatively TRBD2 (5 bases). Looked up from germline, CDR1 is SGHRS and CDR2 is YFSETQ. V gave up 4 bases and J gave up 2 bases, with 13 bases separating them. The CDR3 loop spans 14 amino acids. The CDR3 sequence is CASSPSERPYEQYF. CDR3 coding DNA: TGCGCCAGCAGCCCCTCGGAGCGGCCCTACGAGCAGTACTTC.

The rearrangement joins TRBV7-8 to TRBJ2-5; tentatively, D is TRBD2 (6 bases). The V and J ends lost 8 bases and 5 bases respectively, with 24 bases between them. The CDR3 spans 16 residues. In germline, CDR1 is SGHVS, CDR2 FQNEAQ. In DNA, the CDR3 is TGTGCCAGCTCCGGCTTACGCGGGGAGGTCTCGGAGACCCAGTACTTC. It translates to CASSGLRGEVSETQYF.

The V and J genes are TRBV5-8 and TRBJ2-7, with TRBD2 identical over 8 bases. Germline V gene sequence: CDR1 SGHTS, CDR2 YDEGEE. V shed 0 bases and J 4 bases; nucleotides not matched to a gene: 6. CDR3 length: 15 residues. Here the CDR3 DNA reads TGTGCCAGCAGCTTGGCCGGTGCTAGCGGGTACGAGCAGTACTTC. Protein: CASSLAGASGYEQYF. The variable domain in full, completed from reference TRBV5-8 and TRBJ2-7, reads EAGVTQSPTHLIKTRGQQATLRCSPISGHTSVYWYQQALGLGLQFLLWYDEGEERNRGNFPPRFSGRQFPNYSSELNVNALELEDSALYLCASSLAGASGYEQYFGPGTRLTVT.

The CDR3 region has the DNA TGCGCCAGCAGCCCCGGGCCCTATAGCAATCAGCCCCAGCATTTT. Translating gives CASSPGPYSNQPQHF. V gene TRBV5-1 combines with J gene TRBJ1-5; D call uncertain. V was pared by 4 bases and J by 0 bases, with 11 bases between. Germline CDR1 is SGHRS and CDR2 is YFSETQ. The CDR3 contains 15 residues.

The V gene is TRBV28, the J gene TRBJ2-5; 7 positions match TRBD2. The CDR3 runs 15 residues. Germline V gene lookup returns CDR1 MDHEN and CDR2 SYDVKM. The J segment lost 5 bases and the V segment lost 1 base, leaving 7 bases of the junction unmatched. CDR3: CASSLSGGVRETQYF. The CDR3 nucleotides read TGTGCCAGCAGTTTATCTGGGGGGGTGCGGGAGACCCAGTACTTC.

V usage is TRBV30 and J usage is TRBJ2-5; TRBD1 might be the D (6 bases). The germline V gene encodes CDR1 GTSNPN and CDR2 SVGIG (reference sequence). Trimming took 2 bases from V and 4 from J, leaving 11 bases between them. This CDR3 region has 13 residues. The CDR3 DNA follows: TGTGCCTGGAGTTGGGGCAGGGGAGAGACCCAGTACTTC. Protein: CAWSWGRGETQYF.

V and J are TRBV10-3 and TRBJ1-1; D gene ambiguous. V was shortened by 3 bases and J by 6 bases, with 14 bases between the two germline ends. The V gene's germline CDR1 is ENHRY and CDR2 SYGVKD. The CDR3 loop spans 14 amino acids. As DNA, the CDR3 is TGTGCCATCAGTGATAATTCAGGACTACCTGAAGCTTTCTTT. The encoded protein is CAISDNSGLPEAFF.

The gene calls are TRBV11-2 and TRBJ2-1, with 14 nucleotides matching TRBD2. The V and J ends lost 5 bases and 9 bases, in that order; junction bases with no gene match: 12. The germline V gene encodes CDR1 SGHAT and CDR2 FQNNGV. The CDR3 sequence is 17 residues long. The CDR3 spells CASSSYPGLAGASEQFF. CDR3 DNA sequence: TGTGCCAGCAGCAGTTACCCGGGACTAGCGGGGGCAAGTGAGCAGTTCTTC.

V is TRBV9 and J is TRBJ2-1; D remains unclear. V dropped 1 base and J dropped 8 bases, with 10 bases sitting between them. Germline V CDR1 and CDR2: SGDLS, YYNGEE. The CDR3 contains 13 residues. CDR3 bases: TGTGCCAGCAGCGTATCGGATGGTTATGAGCAGTTCTTC. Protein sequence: CASSVSDGYEQFF.

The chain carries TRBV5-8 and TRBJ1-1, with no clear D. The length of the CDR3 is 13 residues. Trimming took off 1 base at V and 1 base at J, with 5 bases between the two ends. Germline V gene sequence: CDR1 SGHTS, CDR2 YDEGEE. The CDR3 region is CASSLIQNTEAFF. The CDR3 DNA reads TGTGCCAGCAGCTTGATACAGAACACTGAAGCTTTCTTT.

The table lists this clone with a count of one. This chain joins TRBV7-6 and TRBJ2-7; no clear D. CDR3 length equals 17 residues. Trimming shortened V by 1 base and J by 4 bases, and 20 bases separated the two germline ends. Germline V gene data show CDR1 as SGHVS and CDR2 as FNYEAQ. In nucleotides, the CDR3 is TGTGCCAGCAGCTTAGGCGGTCTCACCTACAAACTGTACGAGCAGTACTTC. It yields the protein CASSLGGLTYKLYEQYF.

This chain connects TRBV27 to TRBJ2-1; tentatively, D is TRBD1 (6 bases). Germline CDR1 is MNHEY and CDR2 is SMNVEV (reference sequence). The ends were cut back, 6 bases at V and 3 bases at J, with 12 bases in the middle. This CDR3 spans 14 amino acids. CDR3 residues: CASSYKGDYNEQFF. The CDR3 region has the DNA TGTGCCAGCAGCTACAAGGGGGACTACAATGAGCAGTTCTTC.

The CDR3 region is CSVDSTGTGGTGELFF. CDR3 coding DNA: TGCAGCGTTGACTCCACCGGGACAGGGGGTACCGGGGAGCTGTTTTTT. The gene calls are TRBV29-1 and TRBJ2-2, with 11 positions matching TRBD1. Germline CDR1 is SQVTM and CDR2 is ANQGSEA. The trim removed 3 bases at V and 5 bases at J, leaving 8 bases unmatched. This CDR3 spans 16 amino acids.

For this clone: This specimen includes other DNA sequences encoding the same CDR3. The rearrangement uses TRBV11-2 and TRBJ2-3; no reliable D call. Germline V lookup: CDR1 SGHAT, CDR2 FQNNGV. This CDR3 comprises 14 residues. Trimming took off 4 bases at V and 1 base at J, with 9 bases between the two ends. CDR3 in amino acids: CASSSPWGTDTQYF. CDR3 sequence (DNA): TGTGCCAGCAGCTCCCCGTGGGGCACAGATACGCAGTATTTT.

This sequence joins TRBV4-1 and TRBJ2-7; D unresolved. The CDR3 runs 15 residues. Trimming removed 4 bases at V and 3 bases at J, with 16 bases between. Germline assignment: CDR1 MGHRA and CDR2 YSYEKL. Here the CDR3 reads CASSLHSTEIYEQYF. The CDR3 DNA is TGCGCCAGCAGCCTCCATAGCACAGAGATCTACGAGCAGTACTTC.

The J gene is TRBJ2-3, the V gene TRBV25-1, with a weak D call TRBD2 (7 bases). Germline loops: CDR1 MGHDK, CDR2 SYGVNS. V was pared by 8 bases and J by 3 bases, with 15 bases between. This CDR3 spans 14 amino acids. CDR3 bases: TGTGCCAGCGAAGGCAGGGGAGGGACAGATACGCAGTATTTT. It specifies CASEGRGGTDTQYF. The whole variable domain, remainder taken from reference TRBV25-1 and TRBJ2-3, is EADIYQTPRYLVIGTGKKITLECSQTMGHDKMYWYQQDPGMELHLIHYSYGVNSTEKGDLSSESTVSRIRTEHFPLTLESARPSHTSQYLCASEGRGGTDTQYFGPGTRLTVL.

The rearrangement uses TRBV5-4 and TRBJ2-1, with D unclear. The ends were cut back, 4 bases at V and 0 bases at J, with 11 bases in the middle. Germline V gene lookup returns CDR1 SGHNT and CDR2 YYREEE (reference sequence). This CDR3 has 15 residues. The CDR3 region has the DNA TGTGCCAGCAGCCCCACAGAAAGCTCCTACAATGAGCAGTTCTTC. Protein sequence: CASSPTESSYNEQFF. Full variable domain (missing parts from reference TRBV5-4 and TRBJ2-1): ETGVTQSPTHLIKTRGQQVTLRCSSQSGHNTVSWYQQALGQGPQFIFQYYREEENGRGNFPPRFSGLQFPNYSSELNVNALELDDSALYLCASSPTESSYNEQFFGPGTRLTVL.

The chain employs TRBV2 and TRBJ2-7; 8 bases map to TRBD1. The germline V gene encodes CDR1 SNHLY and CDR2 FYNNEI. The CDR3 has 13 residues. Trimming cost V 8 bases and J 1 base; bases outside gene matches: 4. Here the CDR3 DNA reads TGTGCCAGCGAGACAGGGGATTCCTACGAGCAGTACTTC. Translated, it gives CASETGDSYEQYF.

The CDR3 nucleotides read TGTGCCAGCAGACTCCTAGGAGCGGGGGGCCCTCTGGATACGCAGTATTTT. This sequence encodes CASRLLGAGGPLDTQYF. The rearrangement links TRBV27 to TRBJ2-3, with 9 bases identical to TRBD2. Germline V CDR1 and CDR2: MNHEY, SMNVEV (reference sequence). The CDR3 consists of 17 residues. J lost 6 bases, V lost 6 bases, and 16 bases had no gene match.

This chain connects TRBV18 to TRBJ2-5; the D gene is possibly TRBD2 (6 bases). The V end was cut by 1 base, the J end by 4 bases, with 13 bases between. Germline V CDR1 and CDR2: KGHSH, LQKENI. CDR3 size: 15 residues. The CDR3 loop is CASSPRGGVGETQYF. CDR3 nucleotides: TGTGCCAGCTCACCACGGGGCGGGGTCGGAGAGACCCAGTACTTC.

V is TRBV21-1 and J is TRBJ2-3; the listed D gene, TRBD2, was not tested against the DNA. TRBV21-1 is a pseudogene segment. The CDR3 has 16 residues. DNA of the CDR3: TGTGCCAGCAGCAAAGGAGGGACTAGCCCCCCAGATACGCAGTATTTT. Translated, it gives CASSKGGTSPPDTQYF.

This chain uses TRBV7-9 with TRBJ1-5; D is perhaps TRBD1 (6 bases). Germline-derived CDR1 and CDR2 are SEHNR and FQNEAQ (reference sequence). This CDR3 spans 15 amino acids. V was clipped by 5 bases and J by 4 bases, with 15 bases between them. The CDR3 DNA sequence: TGTGCCAGCAGCCCTACCGGGACACCTAATCAGCCCCAGCATTTT. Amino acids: CASSPTGTPNQPQHF.

The CDR3: CASSPGPPNTEAFF. Written as DNA, the CDR3 is TGTGCCAGCAGCCCGGGACCCCCGAACACTGAAGCTTTCTTT. The chain has TRBV6-5 and TRBJ1-1, with D perhaps matching TRBD1 (5 bases). Trimming removed 6 bases at V and 1 base at J, with 12 bases between. CDR3 size: 14 residues. The germline V gene has CDR1 MNHEY and CDR2 SVGAGI.

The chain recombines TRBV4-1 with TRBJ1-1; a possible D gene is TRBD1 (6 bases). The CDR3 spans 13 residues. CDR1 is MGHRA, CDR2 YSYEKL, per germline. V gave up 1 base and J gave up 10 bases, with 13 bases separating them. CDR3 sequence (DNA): TGCGCCAGCAGCCAAGTTGCGCAGGGGTTAGCTTTCTTT. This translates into CASSQVAQGLAFF.

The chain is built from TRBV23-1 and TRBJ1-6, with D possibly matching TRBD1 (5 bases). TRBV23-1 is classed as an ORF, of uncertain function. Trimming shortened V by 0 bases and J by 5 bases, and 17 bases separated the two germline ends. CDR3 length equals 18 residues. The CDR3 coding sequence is TGCGCCAGCAGTCAATCGATCGGGGCGAAACAAGATAATTCACCCCTCCACTTT. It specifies CASSQSIGAKQDNSPLHF.